The sample holds many counts of the clone carrying this T cell receptor beta chain. Its antigen is undetermined. This sample was taken from a study of T-cell memory formation after mild COVID-19. Notes on the study in general: Pre-infection memory showed some responding clones, and this suggested that cross-reactive memory joined. Clonal second-wave expansions that peaked on day 37 had unconfirmed SARS-CoV-2 specificity.

TCR alpha and TCR beta cDNA libraries carrying sample barcodes and UMIs came from 5'RACE with constant-segment primers. One entry per CDR3 protein results from TCRdb running MiXCR on the 5' RACE reads. The table lists just over 50,000 distinct CDR3 sequences, over 8.5% of them singletons. The CDR3 runs 14 residues. CDR1 and CDR2 from the germline V gene are SGHRS and YFSETQ. V lost 7 bases to trimming and J lost 0 bases, with 14 bases between them. Sequencing was performed on PBMCs or a T cell subset sorted from them (not recorded which). This sequence was found in an adult woman who had mild COVID-19 (a few samples of this study predate the infection). Cell type and time point are not known. V usage is TRBV5-1 and J usage is TRBJ2-7, with D perhaps given as TRBD1 or TRBD2 (5 bases each). In DNA, the CDR3 is TGCGCCAGCCATCCCGGGACCTACTCCTACGAGCAGTACTTC. Protein sequence: CASHPGTYSYEQYF.